This entry describes one TCR beta chain. The data derive from a study of blood T cell repertoires in COVID-19. Study context: Italy, Spain and the United States were the sources of the convalescent and acute COVID-19 samples. In each case, the material was cDNA or gDNA derived from T cells, B-cell-depleted T cells, or PBMCs.

The CDR3 length is 14 residues. The J segment lost 8 bases and the V segment lost 6 bases, leaving 6 bases of the junction unmatched. Germline CDR1 and CDR2: SNHLY and FYNNEI. Original processing methods: How many nucleated cells were present was estimated from reference gene primer amplification. Profiled with immunoSEQ multiplex PCR; TCRdb holds only in-frame clones, not every one. Clonal size and the V and J genes are those of that table, whereas D and trimming came from the DNA. Among some 150,000 clones listed, roughly 86% were seen once. This receptor was taken from a man aged 35-49 years who had recovered from COVID-19. This chain joins TRBV2 and TRBJ2-1, with 11 bases aligning to TRBD2. The sequenced material came from peripheral blood. DNA of the CDR3: TGTGCCAGCAGAACTAGCGGGAGATGGGATGAGCAGTTCTTC. The encoded protein is CASRTSGRWDEQFF. Supplemented by reference TRBV2 and TRBJ2-1, the full variable domain reads EPEVTQTPSHQVTQMGQEVILRCVPISNHLYFYWYRQILGQKVEFLVSFYNNEISEKSEIFDDQFSVERPDGSNFTLKIRSTKLEDSAMYFCASRTSGRWDEQFFGPGTRLTVL.